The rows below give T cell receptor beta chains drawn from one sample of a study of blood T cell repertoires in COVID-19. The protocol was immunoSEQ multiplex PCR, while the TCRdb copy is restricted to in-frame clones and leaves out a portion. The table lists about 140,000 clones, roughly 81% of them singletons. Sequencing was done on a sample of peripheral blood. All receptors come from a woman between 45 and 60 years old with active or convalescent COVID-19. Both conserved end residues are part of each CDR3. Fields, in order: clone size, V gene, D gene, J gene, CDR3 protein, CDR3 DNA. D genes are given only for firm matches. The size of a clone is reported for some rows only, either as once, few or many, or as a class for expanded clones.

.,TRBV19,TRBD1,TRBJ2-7,CATSPGDRVSEQYF,TGTGCCACCTCCCCGGGGGACAGGGTTAGCGAGCAGTACTTC
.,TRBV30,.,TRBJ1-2,CAWSLGGNYGYTF,TGTGCCTGGAGTTTAGGAGGGAACTATGGCTACACCTTC
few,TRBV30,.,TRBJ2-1,CAWSVPPDEQFF,TGTGCCTGGAGTGTACCCCCGGATGAGCAGTTCTTC
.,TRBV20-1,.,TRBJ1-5,CSASAGALGSNQPQHF,TGCAGTGCTAGTGCAGGGGCCTTAGGAAGCAATCAGCCCCAGCATTTT
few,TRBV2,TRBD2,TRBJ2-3,CASSGLLAGGPMQYF,TGTGCCAGCAGCGGCTTACTAGCGGGAGGACCCATGCAGTATTTT
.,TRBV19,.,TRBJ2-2,CASSIVAWNTGELFF,TGTGCCAGTAGTATAGTGGCTTGGAACACCGGGGAGCTGTTTTTT
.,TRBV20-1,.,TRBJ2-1,CSPGTYNEQFF,TGCAGCCCGGGGACTTACAATGAGCAGTTCTTC
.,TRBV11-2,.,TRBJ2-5,CASGRRERPETQYF,TGTGCCAGCGGACGACGGGAGAGGCCAGAGACCCAGTACTTC
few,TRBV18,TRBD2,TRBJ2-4,CASSPGLAGRVAKNIQYF,TGTGCCAGCTCACCCGGCCTAGCGGGGAGAGTAGCCAAAAACATTCAGTACTTC
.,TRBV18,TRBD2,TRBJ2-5,CASSLERGRIQETQYF,TGTGCCAGCTCACTAGAGCGGGGCAGGATCCAAGAGACCCAGTACTTC
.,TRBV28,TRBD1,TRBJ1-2,CASTNPGQGWRGGYTF,TGTGCCAGCACCAACCCGGGACAGGGGTGGCGGGGTGGCTACACCTTC
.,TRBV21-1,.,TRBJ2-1,CASSKGAPGGNEQFF,TGTGCCAGCAGCAAAGGGGCCCCGGGGGGGAATGAGCAGTTCTTC
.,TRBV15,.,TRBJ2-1,CATSRGLRASNNEQFF,TGTGCCACCAGCAGAGGGTTACGGGCTAGCAACAATGAGCAGTTCTTC
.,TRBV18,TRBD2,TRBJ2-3,CASSRTSGGPNTRTDTQYF,TGTGCCAGCTCGCGGACTAGCGGGGGCCCCAATACCCGCACAGATACGCAGTATTTT
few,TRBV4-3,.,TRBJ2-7,CASSQEAGVYEQYF,TGCGCCAGCAGCCAAGAGGCAGGGGTCTACGAGCAGTACTTC
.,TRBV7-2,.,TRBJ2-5,CASSLGTVYQETQYF,TGTGCCAGCAGCTTAGGGACAGTGTACCAAGAGACCCAGTACTTC
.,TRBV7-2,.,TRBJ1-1,CASSPGSNTEAFF,TGTGCCAGCAGCCCAGGGTCTAACACTGAAGCTTTCTTT
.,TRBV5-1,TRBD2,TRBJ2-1,CAGSPTSLLYNEQFF,TGCGCCGGCAGTCCGACTAGCCTCCTTTACAATGAGCAGTTCTTC
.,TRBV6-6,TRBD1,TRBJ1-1,CASSFDRGNTEAFF,TGTGCCAGCAGTTTCGACAGGGGCAACACTGAAGCTTTCTTT
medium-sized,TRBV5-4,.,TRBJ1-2,CASSPDRYIAHGYTF,TGTGCCAGCAGCCCCGATCGGTATATTGCCCATGGCTACACCTTC
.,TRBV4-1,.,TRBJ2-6,CASSQDGGTGFSGANVLTF,TGCGCCAGCAGCCAAGATGGAGGGACGGGATTCTCTGGGGCCAACGTCCTGACTTTC
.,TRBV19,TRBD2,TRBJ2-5,CASAPGLAGETQYF,TGTGCCAGCGCCCCCGGACTAGCGGGGGAGACCCAGTACTTC
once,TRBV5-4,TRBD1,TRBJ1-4,CASSSRPTGEDEKLFF,TGTGCCAGCAGCTCGAGACCCACAGGGGAGGATGAAAAACTGTTTTTT
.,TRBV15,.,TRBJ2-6,CATSRDTGSGANVLTF,TGTGCCACCAGCAGAGATACGGGGTCTGGGGCCAACGTCCTGACTTTC